Listed below are T cell receptor beta chains from one sample, sequenced in a study of control samples from healthy donors and cancer patients. This table comes from immunoSEQ multiplex PCR, and its TCRdb copy is limited to in-frame clones, with some not included. The sample includes tens of thousands of clones, around 90% seen only once; the top ten take around 1.4%. The source material was PBMCs. The receptors stem from a man in his forties or fifties with colorectal cancer. Each CDR3 is given with its conserved first and last residue. Each record gives: V gene, J gene, D gene, clone size, CDR3 protein, CDR3 DNA. The D gene is left open where the match is weak. Clone size, where shown, is once, few, many, or a class for clones that have expanded.

v_gene: TRBV6-5
j_gene: TRBJ1-5
d_gene: .
abundance: .
CDR3aa: CASVSTTANQPQHF
CDR3nt: TGTGCCAGCGTATCCACGACAGCCAATCAGCCCCAGCATTTT

v_gene: TRBV7-8
j_gene: TRBJ2-3
d_gene: TRBD2
abundance: .
CDR3aa: CASSLELAGVMVTDTQYF
CDR3nt: TGTGCCAGCAGCTTAGAACTAGCGGGAGTAATGGTCACAGATACGCAGTATTTT

v_gene: TRBV7-8
j_gene: TRBJ1-2
d_gene: .
abundance: .
CDR3aa: CASSLDGYGYTF
CDR3nt: TGTGCCAGCAGCTTAGACGGCTATGGCTACACCTTC

v_gene: TRBV7-9
j_gene: TRBJ1-5
d_gene: .
abundance: .
CDR3aa: CASSFPGANQPQHF
CDR3nt: TGTGCCAGCAGCTTTCCAGGGGCCAATCAGCCCCAGCATTTT

v_gene: TRBV6-5
j_gene: TRBJ2-3
d_gene: .
abundance: .
CDR3aa: CASSYQPLAGPQYF
CDR3nt: TGTGCCAGCAGTTACCAACCTCTAGCCGGACCGCAGTATTTT

v_gene: TRBV5-1
j_gene: TRBJ2-5
d_gene: TRBD2
abundance: .
CDR3aa: CASSWGTSGQETQYF
CDR3nt: TGCGCCAGCAGCTGGGGGACTAGCGGGCAAGAGACCCAGTACTTC

v_gene: TRBV6-6
j_gene: TRBJ2-7
d_gene: .
abundance: .
CDR3aa: CASSPASYEQYF
CDR3nt: TGTGCCAGCAGTCCGGCCTCCTACGAGCAGTACTTC

v_gene: TRBV4-1
j_gene: TRBJ2-7
d_gene: .
abundance: .
CDR3aa: CASSPGSGPQPYEQYF
CDR3nt: TGCGCCAGCAGCCCCGGTTCGGGGCCACAACCCTACGAGCAGTACTTC

v_gene: TRBV24-1
j_gene: TRBJ2-5
d_gene: .
abundance: .
CDR3aa: CATRDTASGTQYF
CDR3nt: TGTGCCACCAGAGATACGGCATCTGGGACCCAGTACTTC

v_gene: TRBV15
j_gene: TRBJ2-4
d_gene: TRBD1
abundance: .
CDR3aa: CATSRGQGAKNIQYF
CDR3nt: TGTGCCACCAGCAGAGGACAGGGAGCCAAAAACATTCAGTACTTC

v_gene: TRBV18
j_gene: TRBJ1-2
d_gene: TRBD1
abundance: .
CDR3aa: CASSATGANYGYTF
CDR3nt: TGTGCCAGCTCAGCGACAGGGGCAAACTATGGCTACACCTTC

v_gene: TRBV28
j_gene: TRBJ2-1
d_gene: TRBD2
abundance: .
CDR3aa: CASSFNWLAGNEQFF
CDR3nt: TGTGCCAGCAGTTTTAACTGGCTAGCGGGAAATGAGCAGTTCTTC

v_gene: TRBV7-9
j_gene: TRBJ1-1
d_gene: .
abundance: .
CDR3aa: CASSLSRDTEAFF
CDR3nt: TGTGCCAGCAGCTTATCCAGGGACACTGAAGCTTTCTTT

v_gene: TRBV4-1
j_gene: TRBJ1-1
d_gene: .
abundance: .
CDR3aa: CASSQPARGGVNTEAFF
CDR3nt: TGCGCCAGCAGCCAGCCCGCAAGGGGGGGCGTTAACACTGAAGCTTTCTTT

v_gene: TRBV6-5
j_gene: TRBJ1-1
d_gene: .
abundance: .
CDR3aa: CASSRSRGVNTEAFF
CDR3nt: TGTGCCAGCAGTCGAAGCAGAGGAGTAAACACTGAAGCTTTCTTT

v_gene: TRBV7-9
j_gene: TRBJ1-1
d_gene: .
abundance: .
CDR3aa: CASSPSVNTEAFF
CDR3nt: TGTGCCAGCAGCCCCAGTGTGAACACTGAAGCTTTCTTT

v_gene: TRBV18
j_gene: TRBJ1-1
d_gene: .
abundance: .
CDR3aa: CASSPRQLNTEAFF
CDR3nt: TGTGCCAGCTCACCCCGACAGCTGAACACTGAAGCTTTCTTT

v_gene: TRBV30
j_gene: TRBJ1-4
d_gene: TRBD1
abundance: .
CDR3aa: CAWTGTANEKLFF
CDR3nt: TGTGCCTGGACCGGGACAGCAAATGAAAAACTGTTTTTT

v_gene: TRBV27
j_gene: TRBJ1-5
d_gene: .
abundance: .
CDR3aa: CASSLGVYSNQPQHF
CDR3nt: TGTGCCAGCAGTTTAGGAGTTTATAGCAATCAGCCCCAGCATTTT

v_gene: TRBV28
j_gene: TRBJ1-6
d_gene: .
abundance: once
CDR3aa: CASSYGAHYNSPLHF
CDR3nt: TGTGCCAGCAGTTACGGGGCCCACTATAATTCACCCCTCCACTTT

v_gene: TRBV7-8
j_gene: TRBJ2-1
d_gene: TRBD2
abundance: .
CDR3aa: CASTFQGLAGSSEQFF
CDR3nt: TGTGCCAGCACCTTCCAGGGACTAGCGGGATCTAGTGAGCAGTTCTTC

v_gene: TRBV7-2
j_gene: TRBJ2-7
d_gene: .
abundance: .
CDR3aa: CASSADSREQYF
CDR3nt: TGTGCCAGCAGCGCTGACAGTCGCGAGCAGTACTTC

v_gene: TRBV7-8
j_gene: TRBJ2-1
d_gene: TRBD2
abundance: .
CDR3aa: CASSLGGSGSSYNEQFF
CDR3nt: TGTGCCAGCAGCTTAGGTGGTAGCGGGAGCTCCTACAATGAGCAGTTCTTC

v_gene: TRBV7-3
j_gene: TRBJ1-1
d_gene: .
abundance: .
CDR3aa: CASSPTGGNTEAFF
CDR3nt: TGTGCCAGCAGCCCGACAGGTGGGAACACTGAAGCTTTCTTT

v_gene: TRBV4-1
j_gene: TRBJ1-1
d_gene: .
abundance: .
CDR3aa: CASSQRFLNTEAFF
CDR3nt: TGCGCCAGCAGCCAAAGGTTTTTGAACACTGAAGCTTTCTTT

v_gene: TRBV5-8
j_gene: TRBJ2-1
d_gene: .
abundance: .
CDR3aa: CASSYRWTNSPEQFF
CDR3nt: TGTGCCAGCAGCTACCGGTGGACTAACTCCCCGGAGCAGTTCTTC

v_gene: TRBV7-2
j_gene: TRBJ1-6
d_gene: .
abundance: .
CDR3aa: CASSLSLSPPPLHF
CDR3nt: TGTGCCAGCAGCTTATCTTTAAGTCCACCACCCCTCCACTTT

v_gene: TRBV27
j_gene: TRBJ1-2
d_gene: .
abundance: once
CDR3aa: CASSLSRSFYGYTF
CDR3nt: TGTGCCAGCAGTTTATCAAGATCGTTCTATGGCTACACCTTC

v_gene: TRBV27
j_gene: TRBJ1-2
d_gene: .
abundance: .
CDR3aa: CARSPVGAYGYTF
CDR3nt: TGTGCCAGATCCCCCGTCGGGGCGTATGGCTACACCTTC

v_gene: TRBV4-1
j_gene: TRBJ1-1
d_gene: .
abundance: .
CDR3aa: CASSQGDGRRGPEAFF
CDR3nt: TGCGCCAGCAGCCAAGGGGATGGCAGGAGAGGCCCTGAAGCTTTCTTT

v_gene: TRBV27
j_gene: TRBJ1-1
d_gene: .
abundance: .
CDR3aa: CASSSFGPKPRAAFF
CDR3nt: TGTGCCAGCAGTTCATTCGGGCCTAAACCAAGAGCAGCTTTCTTT

v_gene: TRBV7-2
j_gene: TRBJ2-1
d_gene: TRBD2
abundance: .
CDR3aa: CASSLRPHPAGGPNNEQFF
CDR3nt: TGTGCCAGCAGCTTAAGGCCCCATCCGGCGGGAGGGCCCAACAATGAGCAGTTCTTC

v_gene: TRBV27
j_gene: TRBJ1-6
d_gene: .
abundance: few
CDR3aa: CASSFLDFHNSPLHF
CDR3nt: TGTGCCAGCAGTTTTCTTGACTTCCATAATTCACCCCTCCACTTT

v_gene: TRBV29-1
j_gene: TRBJ2-1
d_gene: .
abundance: .
CDR3aa: CSVEVTSSNEQFF
CDR3nt: TGCAGCGTGGAGGTAACTAGCTCCAATGAGCAGTTCTTC

v_gene: TRBV6-5
j_gene: TRBJ1-3
d_gene: .
abundance: .
CDR3aa: CASSPDIPGNTIYF
CDR3nt: TGTGCCAGCAGTCCGGACATACCTGGAAACACCATATATTTT

v_gene: TRBV4-2
j_gene: TRBJ2-7
d_gene: .
abundance: few
CDR3aa: CASSQEYWLGEQYF
CDR3nt: TGTGCCAGCAGCCAAGAGTACTGGCTCGGCGAGCAGTACTTC

v_gene: TRBV7-2
j_gene: TRBJ2-1
d_gene: .
abundance: .
CDR3aa: CASSWRDSSYNEQFF
CDR3nt: TGTGCCAGCAGCTGGAGGGACTCTTCCTACAATGAGCAGTTCTTC

v_gene: TRBV28
j_gene: TRBJ2-7
d_gene: TRBD1
abundance: .
CDR3aa: CASSSGTEVYEQYF
CDR3nt: TGTGCCAGCAGTTCCGGGACAGAAGTCTACGAGCAGTACTTC

v_gene: TRBV12-2
j_gene: TRBJ1-2
d_gene: .
abundance: once
CDR3aa: CASRPPTGVSYTYYGYTF
CDR3nt: TGTGCAAGTCGCCCCCCGACAGGGGTCTCCTATACTTACTATGGCTACACCTTC

v_gene: TRBV5-6
j_gene: TRBJ1-1
d_gene: .
abundance: .
CDR3aa: CASSFYEGTEAFF
CDR3nt: TGTGCCAGCAGCTTTTATGAGGGCACTGAAGCTTTCTTT

v_gene: TRBV3-1/TRBV3-2
j_gene: TRBJ2-7
d_gene: .
abundance: once
CDR3aa: CASSQDPSGGNEQYF
CDR3nt: TGTGCCAGCAGCCAAGATCCCTCAGGGGGGAACGAGCAGTACTTC